This TCR beta chain was captured in a study of blood T cell repertoires in COVID-19. About the study: From the United States, Italy and Spain came samples of acute and convalescent COVID-19.

The data were produced by immunoSEQ multiplex PCR, yet TCRdb's version contains in-frame clones alone and is incomplete. The sample carries just over 200,000 clones, about 78% recorded once. Trimming removed 4 bases at V and 2 bases at J, with 16 bases between. Germline V gives CDR1 SGHRS, CDR2 YFSETQ. The CDR3 runs 15 residues. The sequence was collected from a woman aged 70 to 79 with acute or convalescent COVID-19. Source material: peripheral blood. The rearrangement links TRBV5-1 to TRBJ2-7, with a tentative D call TRBD1 (6 bases). CDR3 amino acids: CASSQDRFFTYEQYF. CDR3 nucleotide sequence: TGCGCCAGCAGCCAAGACAGGTTTTTTACCTACGAGCAGTACTTC.